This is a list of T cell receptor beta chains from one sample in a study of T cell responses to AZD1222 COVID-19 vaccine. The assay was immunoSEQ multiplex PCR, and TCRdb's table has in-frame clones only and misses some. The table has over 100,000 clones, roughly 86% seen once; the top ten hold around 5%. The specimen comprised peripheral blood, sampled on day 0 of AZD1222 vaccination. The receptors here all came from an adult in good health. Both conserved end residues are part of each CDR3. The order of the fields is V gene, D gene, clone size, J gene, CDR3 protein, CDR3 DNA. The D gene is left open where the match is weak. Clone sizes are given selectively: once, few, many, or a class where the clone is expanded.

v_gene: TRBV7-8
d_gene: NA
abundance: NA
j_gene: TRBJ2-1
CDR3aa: CASSRGAGNSYNEQFF
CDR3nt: TGTGCCAGCAGCCGAGGGGCTGGGAACTCCTACAATGAGCAGTTCTTC

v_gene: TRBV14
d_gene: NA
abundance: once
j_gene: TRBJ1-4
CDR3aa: CASSHRGHPRDEKLFF
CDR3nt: TGTGCCAGCAGCCACAGGGGTCACCCCCGGGATGAAAAACTGTTTTTT

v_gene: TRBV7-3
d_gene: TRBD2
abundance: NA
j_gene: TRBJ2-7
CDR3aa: CASSLTGLAGVNEQYF
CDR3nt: TGTGCCAGCAGCTTAACGGGACTAGCGGGAGTGAACGAGCAGTACTTC

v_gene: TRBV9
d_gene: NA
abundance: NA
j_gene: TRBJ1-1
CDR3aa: CASSPQNGAGAFF
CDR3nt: TGTGCCAGCAGCCCACAGAACGGGGCGGGAGCTTTCTTT

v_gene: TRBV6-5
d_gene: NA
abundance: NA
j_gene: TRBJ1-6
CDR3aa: CASSLERNSPLHF
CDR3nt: TGTGCCAGCAGTTTAGAACGAAATTCACCCCTCCACTTT

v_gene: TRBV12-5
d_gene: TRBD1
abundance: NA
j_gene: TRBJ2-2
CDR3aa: CASVPRDRGAGELFF
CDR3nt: TGTGCTAGTGTCCCCCGGGACAGGGGTGCCGGGGAGCTGTTTTTT

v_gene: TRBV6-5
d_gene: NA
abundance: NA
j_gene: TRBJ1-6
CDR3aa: CASSPPGNSPLHF
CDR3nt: TGTGCCAGCAGTCCCCCGGGAAATTCACCCCTCCACTTT

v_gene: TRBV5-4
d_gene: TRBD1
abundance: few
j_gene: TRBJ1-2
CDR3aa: CAAGTGGSYGYTF
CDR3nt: TGTGCAGCCGGGACAGGGGGATCCTATGGCTACACCTTC

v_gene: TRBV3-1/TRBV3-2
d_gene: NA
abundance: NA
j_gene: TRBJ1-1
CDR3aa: CASSPVRSWGTKNTEAFF
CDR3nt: TGTGCCAGCAGCCCGGTTAGATCATGGGGGACGAAGAACACTGAAGCTTTCTTT

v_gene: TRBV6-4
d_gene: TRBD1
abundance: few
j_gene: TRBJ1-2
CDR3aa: CASRAETGGNYGYTF
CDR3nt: TGTGCCAGCAGAGCCGAAACAGGGGGAAACTATGGCTACACCTTC

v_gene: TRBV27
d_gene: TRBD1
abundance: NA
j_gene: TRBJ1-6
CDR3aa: CASSLMGQGSSPLHF
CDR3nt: TGTGCCAGCAGTTTAATGGGACAGGGATCCTCACCCCTCCACTTT

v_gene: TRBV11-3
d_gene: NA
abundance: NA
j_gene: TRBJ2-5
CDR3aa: CASSSSATGTQYF
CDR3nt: TGTGCCAGCAGCTCCTCCGCCACGGGGACCCAGTACTTC

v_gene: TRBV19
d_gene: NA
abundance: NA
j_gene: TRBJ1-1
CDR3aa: CASSIVDGRDTEAFF
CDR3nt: TGTGCCAGTAGTATAGTAGACGGGAGGGACACTGAAGCTTTCTTT

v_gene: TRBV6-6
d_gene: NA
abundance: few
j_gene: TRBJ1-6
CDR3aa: CASSLTGLNSPLHF
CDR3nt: TGTGCCAGCAGTTTAACAGGGCTAAATTCACCCCTCCACTTT

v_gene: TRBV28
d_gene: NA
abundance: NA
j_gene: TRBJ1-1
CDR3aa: CASRARKNTEAFF
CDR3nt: TGTGCCAGCAGGGCTAGGAAGAACACTGAAGCTTTCTTT

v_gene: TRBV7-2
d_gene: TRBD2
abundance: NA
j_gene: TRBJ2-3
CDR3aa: CASSLGGGRVGDTQYF
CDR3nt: TGTGCCAGCAGCTTAGGTGGCGGGAGGGTCGGAGATACGCAGTATTTT

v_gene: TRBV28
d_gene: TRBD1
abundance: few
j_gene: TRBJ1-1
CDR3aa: CASRPDRGLGNTEAFF
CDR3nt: TGTGCCAGCAGACCCGACAGGGGGCTCGGGAACACTGAAGCTTTCTTT

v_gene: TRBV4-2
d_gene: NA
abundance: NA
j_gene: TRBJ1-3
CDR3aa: CASSQERGFGGNTIYF
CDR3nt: TGTGCCAGCAGCCAAGAAAGAGGGTTTGGTGGAAACACCATATATTTT

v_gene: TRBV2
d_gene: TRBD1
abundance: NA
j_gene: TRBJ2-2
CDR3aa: CASSDPRQGGTGELFF
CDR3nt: TGTGCCAGCAGTGACCCCCGACAGGGTGGCACCGGGGAGCTGTTTTTT

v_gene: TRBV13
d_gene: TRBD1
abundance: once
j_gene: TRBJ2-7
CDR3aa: CASSRTGNEQYF
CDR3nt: TGTGCCAGCAGCAGGACAGGGAACGAGCAGTACTTC

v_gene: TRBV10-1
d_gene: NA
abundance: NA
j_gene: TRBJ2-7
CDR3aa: CASSESGAFYEQYF
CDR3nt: TGCGCCAGCAGTGAGTCGGGTGCGTTCTACGAGCAGTACTTC

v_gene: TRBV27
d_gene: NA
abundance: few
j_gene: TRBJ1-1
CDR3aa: CASSPRGGAYTEAFF
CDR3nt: TGTGCCAGCAGTCCTCGAGGCGGGGCGTACACTGAAGCTTTCTTT

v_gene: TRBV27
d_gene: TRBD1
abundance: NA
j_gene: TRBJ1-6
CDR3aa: CASSSGTEGSYLTSPLHF
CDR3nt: TGTGCCAGCAGTTCCGGGACAGAGGGATCCTACCTTACTTCACCCCTCCACTTT

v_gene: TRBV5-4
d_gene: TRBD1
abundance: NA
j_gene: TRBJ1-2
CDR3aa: CASSFRQGARGYTF
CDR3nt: TGTGCCAGCAGCTTCAGACAGGGGGCGCGTGGCTACACCTTC

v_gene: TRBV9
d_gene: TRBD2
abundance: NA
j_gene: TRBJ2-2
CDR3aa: CASSVRATSGRAGELFF
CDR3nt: TGTGCCAGCAGCGTTAGGGCTACTAGCGGGAGGGCCGGGGAGCTGTTTTTT

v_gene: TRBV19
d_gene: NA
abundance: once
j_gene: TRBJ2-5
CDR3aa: CASSIGPRSETQYF
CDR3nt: TGTGCCAGTAGTATAGGGCCTAGGAGTGAGACCCAGTACTTC

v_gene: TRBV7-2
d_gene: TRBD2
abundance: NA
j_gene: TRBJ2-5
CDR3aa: CASSLGWLAGGQETQYF
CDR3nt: TGTGCCAGCAGCTTAGGCTGGCTAGCGGGGGGGCAAGAGACCCAGTACTTC

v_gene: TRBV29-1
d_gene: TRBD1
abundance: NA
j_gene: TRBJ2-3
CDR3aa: CSVSTGEPDTQYF
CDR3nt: TGCAGCGTTAGTACAGGGGAGCCAGATACGCAGTATTTT

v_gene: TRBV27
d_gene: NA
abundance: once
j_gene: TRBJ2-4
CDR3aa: CASSLGRGKNIQYF
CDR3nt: TGTGCCAGCAGTTTAGGGCGAGGCAAAAACATTCAGTACTTC

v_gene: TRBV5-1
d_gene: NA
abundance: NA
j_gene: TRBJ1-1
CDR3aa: CASSDTRGYGTEAFF
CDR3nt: TGCGCCAGCAGTGACACCCGGGGGTACGGCACTGAAGCTTTCTTT

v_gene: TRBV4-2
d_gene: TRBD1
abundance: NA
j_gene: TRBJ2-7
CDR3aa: CASSQEAGGYEQYF
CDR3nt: TGTGCCAGCAGCCAAGAGGCAGGGGGCTACGAGCAGTACTTC

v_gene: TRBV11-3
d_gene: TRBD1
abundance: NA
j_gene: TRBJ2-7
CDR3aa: CASSLDHNRGYEQYF
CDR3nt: TGTGCCAGCAGCTTAGATCATAACAGGGGCTACGAGCAGTACTTC

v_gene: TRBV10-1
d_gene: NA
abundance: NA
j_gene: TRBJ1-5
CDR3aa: CASRGGNQPQHF
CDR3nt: TGCGCCAGTAGGGGGGGCAATCAGCCCCAGCATTTT

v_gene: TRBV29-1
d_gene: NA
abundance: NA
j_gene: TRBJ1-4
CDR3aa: CSVEDGVSREKLFF
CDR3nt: TGCAGCGTTGAAGATGGGGTCAGTCGGGAAAAACTGTTTTTT

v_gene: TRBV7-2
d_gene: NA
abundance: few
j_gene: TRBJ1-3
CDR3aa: CASSSGPPSGNTIYF
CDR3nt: TGTGCCAGCAGCTCGGGACCCCCCTCTGGAAACACCATATATTTT

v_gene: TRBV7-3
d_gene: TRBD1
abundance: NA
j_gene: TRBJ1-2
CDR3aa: CASSLTPGQSHGYTF
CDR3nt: TGTGCCAGCAGCCTAACGCCGGGACAGTCCCACGGCTACACCTTC

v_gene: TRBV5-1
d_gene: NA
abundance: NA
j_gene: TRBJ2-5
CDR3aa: CASSLEGLGETQYF
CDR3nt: TGCGCCAGCAGCTTGGAGGGTCTGGGAGAGACCCAGTACTTC

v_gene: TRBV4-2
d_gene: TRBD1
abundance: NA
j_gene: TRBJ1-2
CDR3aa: CASSQDVGRGLGYTF
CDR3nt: TGTGCCAGCAGCCAAGATGTGGGCAGGGGGCTCGGCTACACCTTC

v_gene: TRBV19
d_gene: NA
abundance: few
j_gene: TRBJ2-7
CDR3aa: CASSLEGGYEQYF
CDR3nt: TGTGCCAGTAGCCTTGAAGGGGGCTACGAGCAGTACTTC

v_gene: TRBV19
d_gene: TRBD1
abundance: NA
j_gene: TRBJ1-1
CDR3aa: CASSARDRGLNTEAFF
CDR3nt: TGTGCCAGTAGTGCCCGGGACAGGGGCTTGAACACTGAAGCTTTCTTT

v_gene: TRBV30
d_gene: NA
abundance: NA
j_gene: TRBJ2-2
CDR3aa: CAWSRRGTTGELFF
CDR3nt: TGTGCCTGGAGCCGGAGGGGGACCACCGGGGAGCTGTTTTTT

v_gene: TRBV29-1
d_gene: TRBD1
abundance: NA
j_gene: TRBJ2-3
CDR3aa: CSVHGGQGADTQYF
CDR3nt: TGCAGCGTCCATGGGGGACAGGGGGCAGATACGCAGTATTTT

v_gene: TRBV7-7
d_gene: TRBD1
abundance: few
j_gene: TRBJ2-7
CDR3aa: CASSKGQGVYEQYF
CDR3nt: TGTGCTAGCAGCAAGGGACAGGGGGTATACGAGCAGTACTTC

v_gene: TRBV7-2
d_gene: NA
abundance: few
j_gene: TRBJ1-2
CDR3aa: CASSLKATGRYGYTF
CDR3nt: TGTGCCAGCAGCTTAAAAGCAACAGGACGCTATGGCTACACCTTC

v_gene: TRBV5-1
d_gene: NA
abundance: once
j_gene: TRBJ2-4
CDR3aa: CASSLALGASKNIQYF
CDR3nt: TGCGCCAGCAGCTTGGCCCTAGGGGCCAGCAAAAACATTCAGTACTTC

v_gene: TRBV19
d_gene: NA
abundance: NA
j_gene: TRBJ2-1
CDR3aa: CASSPDKSSYNEQFF
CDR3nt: TGTGCCAGTAGTCCGGATAAGAGCTCCTACAATGAGCAGTTCTTC

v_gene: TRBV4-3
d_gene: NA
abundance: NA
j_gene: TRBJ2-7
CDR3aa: CASSQDDRISYEQYF
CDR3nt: TGCGCCAGCAGCCAAGACGACAGGATCTCCTACGAGCAGTACTTC